Presented here are 4 T cell receptor beta chains from one specimen sequenced in a study of CD8 T cells in ankylosing spondylitis. Study outcomes and limitations: Seven or eight highly homologous variants made up a TCR beta motif, and this motif appeared characteristic of ankylosing spondylitis blood.

Which antigens these TCRs recognize remains unknown. TCRdb reprocessed the 5' RACE reads with MiXCR, giving one entry per CDR3 protein. The table records roughly 350,000 distinct CDR3 sequences, less than 9.5% of them present only once. The sample consisted of blood, either unsorted or a sorted T cell fraction (not recorded which). These receptors were obtained from a male donor with ankylosing spondylitis.

The table lists this clonotype with a few counts. The chain joins TRBV6-1 to TRBJ1-5; D remains unclear. Trimming stripped 7 bases from V and 0 bases from J, with 7 bases between. CDR1 and CDR2 from the germline V gene are MNHNS and SASEGT. The CDR3 runs 13 residues. CDR3 sequence (DNA): TGTGCCAGCAAAAGAGATAGCAATCAGCCCCAGCATTTT. Its translation is CASKRDSNQPQHF.

The CDR3 nucleotides are TGTGCCAGCAGCTTAATAGTAGCGGGAGGATACAATGAGCAGTTCTTC. Translating gives CASSLIVAGGYNEQFF. J is TRBJ2-1 and V is TRBV7-2; 10 nucleotides line up with TRBD2. V lost 2 bases to trimming and J lost 4 bases; unmatched junction nucleotides: 5. CDR1 and CDR2 (germline): SGHTA, FQGNSA. The CDR3 extends over 16 amino acids.

There are many counts of this clonotype. The rearrangement links TRBV18 to TRBJ2-5; TRBD2 matches 10 bases. Germline CDR1 KGHSH, CDR2 LQKENI. V shed 5 bases and J 0 bases; nucleotides not matched to a gene: 6. The CDR3 runs 16 residues. The CDR3: CASSDMGLAHQETQYF. CDR3 coding DNA: TGTGCCAGCTCAGATATGGGACTAGCGCACCAAGAGACCCAGTACTTC.

This clonotype was picked up many times. The J gene is TRBJ2-1, the V gene TRBV5-1, with TRBD1 identical over 12 bases. V shed 4 bases, J shed 1 base, and the junction held 9 bases outside the gene matches. This CDR3 is built from 18 residues. Germline-derived CDR1 and CDR2 are SGHRS and YFSETQ. The CDR3 bases are TGCGCCAGCAGCCTGGGGACAGGGGGCACGATGTCCTACAATGAGCAGTTCTTC. Amino acid sequence: CASSLGTGGTMSYNEQFF.